This TCR delta chain originates from a study of gamma-delta T cells after stem cell transplantation. In this sample, this clone is medium-sized. TCRdb re-called the RT-PCR reads using CATT. This repertoire shows around 10,000 delta-chain clones, 1% to 1.5% found once; its top ten account for around a tenth. Trimming at V came to 1 base and at J to 0 bases, leaving 7 bases not matched to a gene. The CDR3 contains 17 residues. Germline V lookup: CDR1 GEAIGNYY, CDR2 EKD. The sequenced sample was gamma-delta T cells. The chain is built from TRDV2 and TRDJ1, with 10 bases that match TRDD3. The TCR comes from a human donor. It is not recorded whose cells these are; they may come from a transplant donor. The CDR3 protein is CACDTLRGIRHTDKLIF. CDR3 bases: TGTGCCTGTGACACGCTAAGGGGGATACGACACACCGATAAACTCATCTTT.